What follows is one T cell receptor beta chain and its context. No antigen is known for it. These data are taken from a study of OX40 agonist ivuxolimab in advanced cancers. Regarding the study as a whole: Clonal expansion from baseline to week 6 occurred in both CD4+ and CD8+ T cells. On average, CD8+ T cells had more expanded clones than CD4+.

The method was immunoSEQ multiplex PCR; TCRdb's version includes in-frame clones alone and lacks a portion of them. The sample lists about 26,000 clones, 75% to 85% occurring once. Trimming pared 3 bases from V and 6 bases from J, leaving 18 bases between. Germline-derived CDR1 and CDR2 are MDHEN and SYDVKM. This CDR3 is 16 amino acids long. The sample was CD4+ or CD8+ T cells sorted from blood, taken in a trial of the OX40 agonist ivuxolimab. This TCR was sampled from an adult with an advanced solid tumor such as melanoma, head and neck, liver or kidney cancer. J is TRBJ2-1 and V is TRBV28; D perhaps matches TRBD2 (5 bases). This chain's CDR3 is CASSFGGLAATNEQFF. DNA for the CDR3: TGTGCCAGCAGTTTTGGTGGGCTAGCTGCTACCAATGAGCAGTTCTTC.